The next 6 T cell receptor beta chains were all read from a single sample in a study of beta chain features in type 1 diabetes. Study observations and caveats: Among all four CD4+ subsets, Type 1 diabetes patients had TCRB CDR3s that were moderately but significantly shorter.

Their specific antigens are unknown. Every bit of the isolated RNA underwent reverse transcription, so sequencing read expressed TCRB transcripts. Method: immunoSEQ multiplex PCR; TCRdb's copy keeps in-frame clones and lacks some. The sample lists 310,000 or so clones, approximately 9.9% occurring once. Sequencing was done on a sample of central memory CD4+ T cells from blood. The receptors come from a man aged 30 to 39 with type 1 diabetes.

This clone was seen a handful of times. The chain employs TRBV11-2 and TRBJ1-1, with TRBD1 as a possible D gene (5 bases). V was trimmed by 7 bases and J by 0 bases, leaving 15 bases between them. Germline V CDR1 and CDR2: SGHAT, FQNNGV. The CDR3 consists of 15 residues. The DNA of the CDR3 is TGTGCCAGCACCCTCCGGGGGGGGGTGAACACTGAAGCTTTCTTT. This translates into CASTLRGGVNTEAFF.

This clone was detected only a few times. DNA of the CDR3: TGTGCCAGCAGCGCCGAGGACAGGGGGGACACTGAAGCTTTCTTT. It specifies CASSAEDRGDTEAFF. The V and J genes are TRBV9 and TRBJ1-1; 10 positions match TRBD1. This CDR3 has 15 residues. J lost 3 bases, V lost 3 bases, and 5 bases had no gene match. Germline CDR1 reads SGDLS; CDR2 reads YYNGEE.

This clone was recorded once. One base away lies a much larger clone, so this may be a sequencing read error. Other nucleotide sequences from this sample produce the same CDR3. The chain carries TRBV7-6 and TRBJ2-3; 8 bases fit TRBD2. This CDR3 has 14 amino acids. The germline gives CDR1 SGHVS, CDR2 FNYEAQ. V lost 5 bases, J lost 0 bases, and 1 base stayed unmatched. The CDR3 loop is CASSRGGSTDTQYF. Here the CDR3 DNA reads TGTGCCAGCAGCCGGGGGGGAAGCACAGATACGCAGTATTTT. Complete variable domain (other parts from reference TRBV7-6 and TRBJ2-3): GAGVSQSPRYKVTKRGQDVALRCDPISGHVSLYWYRQALGQGPEFLTYFNYEAQQDKSGLPNDRFSAERPEGSISTLTIQRTEQRDSAMYRCASSRGGSTDTQYFGPGTRLTVL.

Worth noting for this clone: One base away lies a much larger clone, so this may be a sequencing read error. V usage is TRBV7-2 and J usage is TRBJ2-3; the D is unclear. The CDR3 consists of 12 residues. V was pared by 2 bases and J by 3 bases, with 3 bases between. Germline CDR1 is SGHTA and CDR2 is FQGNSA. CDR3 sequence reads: CASSLRTDTQYF. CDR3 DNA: TGTGCCAGCAGCTTAAGGACAGATACGCAGTATTTT.

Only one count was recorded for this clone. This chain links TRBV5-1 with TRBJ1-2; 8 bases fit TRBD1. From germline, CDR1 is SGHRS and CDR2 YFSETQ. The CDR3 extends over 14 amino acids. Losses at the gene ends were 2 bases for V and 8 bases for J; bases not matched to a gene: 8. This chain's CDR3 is CASSFGQGGQGYTF. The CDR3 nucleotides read TGCGCCAGCAGCTTCGGACAGGGCGGACAGGGCTACACCTTC.

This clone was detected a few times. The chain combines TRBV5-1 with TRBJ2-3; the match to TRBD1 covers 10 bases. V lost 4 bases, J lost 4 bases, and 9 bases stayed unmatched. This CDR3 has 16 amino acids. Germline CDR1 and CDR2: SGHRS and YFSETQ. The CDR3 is CASSRLTGGVSDTQYF. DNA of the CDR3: TGCGCCAGCAGCAGATTGACAGGGGGCGTTTCAGATACGCAGTATTTT.